This T cell receptor (beta chain) emerged from a study of blood T cell repertoires in COVID-19. In the study overall: The study drew acute and convalescent COVID-19 samples from the United States, Italy and Spain. In each case, the material was cDNA or gDNA derived from T cells, B-cell-depleted T cells, or PBMCs.

Trimming cost V 6 bases and J 7 bases; bases outside gene matches: 7. The CDR3 loop spans 15 amino acids. Germline V gives CDR1 LGHNT, CDR2 FRNRAP. As handled by the study authors: Estimates of nucleated cell counts were drawn from the amplification of reference gene primers. Method: immunoSEQ multiplex PCR; TCRdb's copy keeps in-frame clones and lacks some. Clonal size and the V and J genes are those of that table, whereas D and trimming came from the DNA. The sample includes 63,000 or so clones, 70% to 85% of them seen just once. The J gene is TRBJ2-5, the V gene TRBV12-5, with 14 bases matching TRBD2. This clonotype was sampled from a human donor in a cohort sampled during active COVID-19. Material for sequencing was peripheral blood. For the CDR3, the DNA is TGTGCTAGTGGCTTGACTAGCGGGGGGGCTGGGACCCAGTACTTC. Translated, it gives CASGLTSGGAGTQYF.